The 8 T cell receptor beta chains below were found in one sample sequenced in a study of T cell responses to AZD1222 COVID-19 vaccine. TCRdb's copy holds only in-frame clones and misses some; the assay was immunoSEQ multiplex PCR. The profile shows approximately 200,000 clones, around 94% of them singletons. The sample here was peripheral blood, taken 28 days after the second dose of the MenACWY control vaccine. These receptors all stem from an adult who received the MenACWY meningococcal vaccine as a control.

J is TRBJ2-1 and V is TRBV7-9; 8 bases line up with TRBD2. This CDR3 has 15 amino acids. Germline-derived CDR1 and CDR2 are SEHNR and FQNEAQ (reference sequence). V trimming: 1 base; J trimming: 9 bases; junction bases outside the gene matches: 8. CDR3 residues: CASSLESLAGPEQFF. For the CDR3, the DNA is TGTGCCAGCAGCTTAGAGTCCCTAGCGGGTCCTGAGCAGTTCTTC.

The chain recombines TRBV23-1 with TRBJ2-5; TRBD2 aligns across 10 bases. TRBV23-1 is marked as an open reading frame, function uncertain. The CDR3 covers 19 residues. V shed 0 bases and J 6 bases; nucleotides not matched to a gene: 16. CDR3 coding DNA: TGCGCCAGCAGTCAATCTAATAAGATCGAGCGGGGGGGCCCAAAGACCCAGTACTTC. Amino acids: CASSQSNKIERGGPKTQYF.

The gene calls are TRBV5-6 and TRBJ1-4; D is uncertain. V was clipped by 3 bases and J by 4 bases, with 10 bases between them. Germline assignment: CDR1 SGHDT and CDR2 YYEEEE. The CDR3 consists of 14 residues. CDR3 bases: TGTGCCAGCAGCTCCGGGGATTATAATGAAAAACTGTTTTTT. Encoded protein: CASSSGDYNEKLFF.

V is TRBV10-1 and J is TRBJ1-6; D is undetermined. The V end lost 6 bases, the J end lost 13 bases, and 7 bases lay between the germline ends. The germline gives CDR1 WNHNN, CDR2 SYGVQD (reference sequence). The CDR3 loop spans 10 amino acids. Written as DNA, the CDR3 is TGCGCCAGCAGACCCGTCCCCCTCCACTTT. Translating it yields CASRPVPLHF.

The V gene is TRBV20-1, the J gene TRBJ2-7; 7 positions match TRBD1. The CDR3 is 14 amino acids. The germline gives CDR1 DFQATT, CDR2 SNEGSKA (reference sequence). V dropped 4 bases and J dropped 2; count of bases not matched to a gene: 8. The CDR3 DNA follows: TGCAGTGCTAATGAACAGGGGTGGACCTACGAGCAGTACTTC. It encodes CSANEQGWTYEQYF.

The genes are TRBV1 and TRBJ1-1. TRBV1 is recorded as a pseudogene. The CDR3 runs 16 residues. The CDR3 loop reads CTSSQARGAGWTEAFF. Written as DNA, the CDR3 is TGCACCAGCAGCCAAGCCCGGGGGGCAGGTTGGACTGAAGCTTTCTTT.

This sequence joins TRBV27 and TRBJ1-4; 9 positions agree with TRBD1. Germline lookup yields CDR1 MNHEY and CDR2 SMNVEV (reference sequence). The CDR3 extends over 15 amino acids. V lost 5 bases, J lost 8 bases, and 9 bases stayed unmatched. CDR3 nucleotides: TGTGCCAGCAGTCCCAGGGACAGGGTCGGAGAAAAACTGTTTTTT. This sequence encodes CASSPRDRVGEKLFF.

This sequence joins TRBV28 and TRBJ1-4, with TRBD1 matching over 7 bases. Germline V gene sequence: CDR1 MDHEN, CDR2 SYDVKM. The CDR3 spans 15 residues. With V trimmed by 4 bases and J by 8 bases, 10 bases remained unmatched. Written as DNA, the CDR3 is TGTGCCAGCAGTTCCCAAACAGGGGTAGACGAAAAACTGTTTTTT. Translation: CASSSQTGVDEKLFF.